This paragraph reports one TCR beta chain. This clonotype occurred many times. Its antigen has not been determined. Base qualities are missing; no much larger clone stands one base away. Reads for this sample came from an Illumina NovaSeq 6000. TCRalpha and TCRbeta cDNA libraries were constructed by 5'RACE with constant-segment primers, with sample barcodes and unique molecular identifiers being introduced. RNA was extracted from every sample with Trizol reagent. Library amplification was performed in two PCR steps, and a second sample barcode and Illumina TruSeq adapters were introduced in the second step. Libraries were sequenced on an Illumina NovaSeq with 2 x 150 bp paired-end reads. Turning to the authors' computational methods: The reads were demultiplexed and collapsed into UMI-guided consensus sequences using migec v1.2.7. Using mixcr v2.1.11, UMI consensuses were aligned to TRA and TRB V and J templates and then assembled into clonotypes. A clonotype was counted as expanded or contracted only when both edgeR and NoisET called the clonotype significant, with the noise models trained on biological replicates. For edgeR calls, the thresholds were a false discovery rate-adjusted p below 0.01 and a log2 fold-change of 1. As an exploratory analysis of dynamics, PCA with hierarchical clustering was applied to max-normalized trajectories of the 1000 most abundant clonotypes. The CD4 or CD8 phenotype of responding clones was assigned using the separately sequenced CD4+ and CD8+ repertoires. TCRdb trimmed the raw reads at Q25, called clones with MiXCR and kept productive beta chains. Here each entry gathers all rows of one CDR3 protein and keeps the most common genes and DNA. TCRdb's processing, not the authors', yielded these V and J calls. This sample lists more than 75,000 distinct CDR3 sequences; about 15% were detected once. Of the sample, 25% to 35% is held by the ten largest clones.

This sample stems from a study of T-cell memory formation after mild COVID-19 (dated by TCRdb to the early 2020s). Regarding the research as a whole: TCR sequence clusters from the two donors were largely donor specific. In a couple of donors, T-cell clones that expanded and contracted after mild COVID-19 were followed by sequencing TCRalpha and TCRbeta repertoires longitudinally. Two young, previously healthy adult volunteers made up the cohort, one male and one female.

The investigation overall reported the following: Clones that contracted from day 15 to 85 showed balanced CD4/CD8 phenotypes, whereas a second wave of clones that expanded from day 15 to 37 leaned towards CD4+. Only a couple of mild cases were covered in the study, and larger cohorts including severe cases with pre-infection samples were considered necessary. Contracting CD4+ clones were found mainly in CM and EM memory subsets, while CD8+ clones were enriched in EMRA. SARS-CoV-2 specificity of the second-wave clones peaking on day 37 was not confirmed. Some responding clones were detected in pre-infection memory, which suggested that pre-existing cross-reactive memory T cells had joined the SARS-CoV-2 response.

Ficoll-Paque density gradient centrifugation was the method used to isolate PBMCs. Sequences MGHRA (CDR1) and YSYEKL (CDR2) are obtained from the germline V gene. Relative to germline, V is 4 bases shorter and J is 2 bases shorter, with 5 bases between their ends. Taken from cysteine to phenylalanine, the CDR3 has 13 residues. Only the CDR3 part of the read is kept: 39 bases, read in frame from the first base. This TCR derives from an adult woman who had mild COVID-19 (a few samples of this study predate the infection). The sample titles of this study are shuffled in the database, so cell type and time point are left out; the donor was told from shared clones. The chain couples TRBV4-1 to TRBJ2-2; the D gene cannot be resolved reliably. Sequencing input: PBMCs or a T cell subset sorted from them (not recorded which). DNA sequence: TGCGCCAGCAGCCCCAGTAACACCGGGGAGCTGTTTTTT. This gives the protein CASSPSNTGELFF.